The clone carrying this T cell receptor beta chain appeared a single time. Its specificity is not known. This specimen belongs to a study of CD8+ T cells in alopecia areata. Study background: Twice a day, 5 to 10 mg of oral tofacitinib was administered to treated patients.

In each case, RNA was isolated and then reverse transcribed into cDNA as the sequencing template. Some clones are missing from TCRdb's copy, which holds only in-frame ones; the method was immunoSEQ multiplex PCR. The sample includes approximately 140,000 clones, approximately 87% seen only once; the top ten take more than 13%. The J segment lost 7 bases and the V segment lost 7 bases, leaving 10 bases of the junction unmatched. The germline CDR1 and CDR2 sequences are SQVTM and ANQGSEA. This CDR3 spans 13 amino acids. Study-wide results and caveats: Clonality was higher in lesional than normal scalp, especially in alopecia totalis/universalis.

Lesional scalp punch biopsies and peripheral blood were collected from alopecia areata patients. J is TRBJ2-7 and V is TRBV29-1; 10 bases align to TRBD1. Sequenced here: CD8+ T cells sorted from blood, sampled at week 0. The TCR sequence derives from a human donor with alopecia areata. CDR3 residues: CSGGTGDRREQYF. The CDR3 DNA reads TGCAGCGGGGGGACAGGGGATCGTCGGGAGCAGTACTTC.